This is a list of T cell receptor beta chains from one sample in a study of cytomegalovirus exposure and HLA in healthy donors. Profiling relied on immunoSEQ multiplex PCR, and the TCRdb table lists in-frame clones only, not all of them. The sample lists more than 130,000 clones; 80% were seen once. Specimen: PBMCs. Receptor source: a male donor in good health and CMV-seronegative. The CDR3 runs from the conserved cysteine through the conserved F or W.

j_call,v_call,cdr3_aa
TRBJ1-5,TRBV4-2,CASSQDSSDNQPQHF
TRBJ1-5,TRBV5-6,CASSLQGAFNQPQHF
TRBJ1-3,TRBV27,CASSSGYGNTIYF
TRBJ2-7,TRBV2,CASSLNRGSYEQYF
TRBJ1-6,TRBV7-9,CSSSPEGGAGSPLHF
TRBJ1-1,TRBV18,CASSPWVGRGNTEAFF
TRBJ1-2,TRBV28,CASSLKGGYYGYTF
TRBJ1-2,TRBV29-1,CSVRIRDFGYTF
TRBJ2-7,TRBV5-1,CASSSEGDRDVQYF
TRBJ2-4,TRBV5-4,CASSRDRAKNIQYF
TRBJ1-2,TRBV6-6,CASSLGSGNGGYTF
TRBJ1-5,TRBV10-3,CAISESTGEAGQPQHF
TRBJ1-2,TRBV10-2,CASSESWTGGAGGYTF
TRBJ1-1,TRBV19,CASSRGRSAFF
TRBJ2-5,TRBV5-1,CASSTGTGQETQYF
TRBJ2-3,TRBV9,CASSVGASGGAFSTDTQYF
TRBJ2-1,TRBV4-3,CASSQDRRGLAGYGEQFF